This T cell receptor (beta chain) was retrieved from a study of cytomegalovirus exposure and HLA in healthy donors. Study results and limitations: Despite most TCR sequences being rare, some public TCRs occurred in many donors. According to reports, the classifier identified cytomegalovirus status with high specificity and sensitivity.

This clone has only a few counts. The antigen remains undetermined. Libraries were prepared by immunoSEQ multiplex PCR; TCRdb keeps only in-frame clonotypes and omits some of them. Among around 260,000 clones, about 92% were seen once, and the ten largest hold around 3.3%. CDR1 is DFQATT and CDR2 is SNEGSKA in the germline V gene (reference sequence). The length of the CDR3 is 10 residues. Between the trimmed V and J ends, which lost 3 bases and 6 bases, there was a span of 6 bases. The chain recombines TRBV20-1 with TRBJ2-7; perhaps D is TRBD1 or TRBD2 (5 bases each). The source material was PBMCs. The clonotype originates from a woman aged 30 to 39 in good health and CMV-seronegative. In nucleotides, the CDR3 is TGCAGTGCTAGTGGGGGCGAGCAGTACTTC. This encodes CSASGGEQYF.